The 32 T cell receptor beta chains given below trace back to one sample, sequenced in a study of blood T cell repertoires in COVID-19. Sequencing was performed with immunoSEQ multiplex PCR; in TCRdb, only in-frame clones are kept and a portion is missing. The sample lists 180,000 or so clones, roughly 84% occurring once. Sequencing used peripheral blood. The receptors come from a woman at least 80 years old with acute or convalescent COVID-19.

The chain uses TRBV12-3 or TRBV12-4 and TRBJ1-4, with D possibly being TRBD1 (6 bases). V was clipped by 6 bases and J by 11 bases, with 16 bases between them. The CDR3 covers 13 residues. The CDR3 sequence is CASSRTDRGKLFF. The CDR3 coding sequence is TGTGCCAGCAGCCGGACGGACAGAGGGAAACTGTTTTTT.

The gene calls are TRBV5-4 and TRBJ1-3; a weak D match, TRBD1 (5 bases). The CDR3 is 16 amino acids. The V end was cut by 3 bases, the J end by 2 bases, with 15 bases between. In germline, CDR1 is SGHNT, CDR2 YYREEE (reference sequence). The CDR3 region is CASSWEVGDPGNTIYF. The CDR3 nucleotides are TGTGCCAGCAGCTGGGAGGTCGGGGACCCTGGAAACACCATATATTTT.

The rearrangement joins TRBV19 to TRBJ1-5, with a weak D call TRBD1 (6 bases). Germline V gene data show CDR1 as LNHDA and CDR2 as SQIVND (reference sequence). Trimming removed 6 bases at V and 5 bases at J, with 20 bases between. The CDR3 contains 16 residues. The CDR3 region has the DNA TGTGCCAGTAGAAGGGGGGGAGGCATCAATGATCAGCCCCAGCATTTT. It is translated as CASRRGGGINDQPQHF.

V is TRBV9 and J is TRBJ1-4, with TRBD1 matching over 7 bases. The germline CDR1 and CDR2 sequences are SGDLS and YYNGEE. The CDR3 covers 15 residues. The ends lost 3 bases at V and 4 bases at J; junction bases unmatched: 6. DNA of the CDR3: TGTGCCAGCAGCGCCGGACAGGCCAATAATGAAAAACTGTTTTTT. It specifies CASSAGQANNEKLFF.

A few counts support this clone. This sequence joins TRBV7-2 and TRBJ1-3; D is perhaps TRBD1 (6 bases). The CDR3 covers 15 residues. The V and J ends lost 5 bases and 3 bases respectively, with 14 bases between them. Looked up from germline, CDR1 is SGHTA and CDR2 is FQGNSA. This chain's CDR3 is CASSLVQGRGNTIYF. CDR3 nucleotide sequence: TGTGCCAGCAGCCTCGTACAGGGACGTGGAAACACCATATATTTT.

The chain recombines TRBV25-1 with TRBJ1-2, with D hard to call. The CDR3 covers 15 residues. The V gene's germline CDR1 is MGHDK and CDR2 SYGVNS. V gave up 1 base and J gave up 4 bases, with 13 bases separating them. CDR3 protein: CASSESAGKGYGYTF. CDR3 DNA sequence: TGTGCCAGCAGTGAATCAGCCGGGAAGGGCTATGGCTACACCTTC.

The chain couples TRBV10-3 to TRBJ2-1; 9 bases fit TRBD2. Looked up from germline, CDR1 is ENHRY and CDR2 is SYGVKD. J was trimmed by 0 bases and V by 7 bases; bases with no gene match: 10. CDR3 length: 17 residues. The CDR3 DNA reads TGTGCCATCAAGCCCGGGACTAGCTACCCCTCCTACAATGAGCAGTTCTTC. It specifies CAIKPGTSYPSYNEQFF.

The chain links TRBV9 to TRBJ1-3; 9 bases line up with TRBD1. Germline V lookup: CDR1 SGDLS, CDR2 YYNGEE. The CDR3 runs to 16 residues. After removal of 3 bases from V and 3 bases from J, the junction contained 7 bases not matched to a gene. The CDR3 is CASSGGDRVFGNTIYF. The CDR3 DNA is TGTGCCAGCAGCGGAGGGGACAGGGTTTTTGGAAACACCATATATTTT.

This clone was seen only a few times. The chain combines TRBV3-1 (or the pseudogene TRBV3-2) with TRBJ2-7; TRBD2 might be the D (6 bases). V gave up 4 bases and J gave up 0 bases, with 10 bases separating them. Germline CDR1 is LGHDT and CDR2 is YNNKEL (reference sequence). CDR3 length equals 14 residues. CDR3 bases: TGTGCCAGCAGCCTTGCCGGGAGCTCCTACGAGCAGTACTTC. Translating it yields CASSLAGSSYEQYF.

Notes on this clone: Other DNA sequences in the same sample also yield this CDR3. J is TRBJ1-2 and V is TRBV24-1; TRBD1 might be the D (6 bases). With 4 bases removed from V and 2 bases from J, the gap between germline ends came to 10 bases. From germline, CDR1 is KGHDR and CDR2 SFDVKD. The CDR3 spans 14 residues. The CDR3 bases are TGTGCCACCAGTGAGGCAGGGGCGAACTATGGCTACACCTTC. As protein: CATSEAGANYGYTF.

The chain employs TRBV7-8 and TRBJ1-5; a possible D gene is TRBD1 (6 bases). There are 15 residues in the CDR3. V lost 4 bases and J 2 bases, leaving 12 bases between the germline ends. Germline V gene data show CDR1 as SGHVS and CDR2 as FQNEAQ. The CDR3 here is CASSWGGEGNQPQHF. CDR3 sequence (DNA): TGTGCCAGCAGCTGGGGGGGCGAGGGCAATCAGCCCCAGCATTTT. The entire variable domain, with the rest obtained from reference TRBV7-8 and TRBJ1-5, is as follows: GAGVSQSPRYKVAKRGQDVALRCDPISGHVSLFWYQQALGQGPEFLTYFQNEAQLDKSGLPSDRFFAERPEGSVSTLKIQRTQQEDSAVYLCASSWGGEGNQPQHFGDGTRLSIL.

V usage is TRBV7-2 and J usage is TRBJ2-5, with D possibly TRBD1 on 6 matching bases. CDR1 is SGHTA, CDR2 FQGNSA, per germline. CDR3 length: 13 amino acids. V lost 4 bases, J lost 6 bases, and 12 bases lay in between. The CDR3 bases are TGTGCCAGCAGCTCGCTCGGACAGAAGACCCAGTACTTC. It specifies CASSSLGQKTQYF.

The gene calls are TRBV16 and TRBJ1-5, with a possible D match to TRBD1 (5 bases). The CDR3 sequence is 18 residues long. V dropped 3 bases and J dropped 1 base, with 19 bases sitting between them. The germline V gene has CDR1 KGHSY and CDR2 FQNENV. The DNA of the CDR3 is TGTGCCAGCAGCCATTTGAGGACCCAGGGAACAAGCAATCAGCCCCAGCATTTT. Protein product: CASSHLRTQGTSNQPQHF.

This clone was detected only a few times. The rearrangement joins TRBV18 to TRBJ1-5; 8 positions agree with TRBD1. The CDR3 spans 18 residues. Germline CDR1 is KGHSH and CDR2 is LQKENI. With 6 bases clipped from V and 2 bases from J, the junction kept 15 bases outside the gene matches. The CDR3 loop is CASSHTGGRTAGNQPQHF. For the CDR3, the DNA is TGTGCCAGCTCGCATACAGGGGGAAGAACTGCCGGCAATCAGCCCCAGCATTTT. Supplemented by reference TRBV18 and TRBJ1-5, the full variable domain reads NAGVMQNPRHLVRRRGQEARLRCSPMKGHSHVYWYRQLPEEGLKFMVYLQKENIIDESGMPKERFSAEFPKEGPSILRIQQVVRGDSAAYFCASSHTGGRTAGNQPQHFGDGTRLSIL.

The chain combines TRBV28 with TRBJ1-5, with 7 bases that match TRBD1. CDR1 MDHEN and CDR2 SYDVKM come from the germline V gene. V shed 2 bases, J shed 9 bases, and the junction held 7 bases outside the gene matches. This CDR3 is 14 amino acids long. The CDR3 DNA reads as TGTGCCAGCAGTTTAACAGGGGCCTGGCGGCCCCAGCATTTT. Its translation: CASSLTGAWRPQHF. The variable domain in full, with the rest retrieved from reference TRBV28 and TRBJ1-5, is DVKVTQSSRYLVKRTGEKVFLECVQDMDHENMFWYRQDPGLGLRLIYFSYDVKMKEKGDIPEGYSVSREKKERFSLILESASTNQTSMYLCASSLTGAWRPQHFGDGTRLSIL.

This chain connects TRBV18 to TRBJ2-5, with no clear D. The CDR3 sequence is 18 residues long. The V gene's germline CDR1 is KGHSH and CDR2 LQKENI. V lost 2 bases and J lost 1, with 20 bases in between. CDR3: CASSPYRAMTRLQETQYF. The CDR3 DNA sequence: TGTGCCAGCTCACCATACCGCGCGATGACTCGCCTCCAAGAGACCCAGTACTTC. Looking up the rest from reference TRBV18 and TRBJ2-5 gives the full variable domain: NAGVMQNPRHLVRRRGQEARLRCSPMKGHSHVYWYRQLPEEGLKFMVYLQKENIIDESGMPKERFSAEFPKEGPSILRIQQVVRGDSAAYFCASSPYRAMTRLQETQYFGPGTRLLVL.

The V gene is TRBV5-1, the J gene TRBJ2-3; D gene uncertain. Germline V gene sequence: CDR1 SGHRS, CDR2 YFSETQ. Trimming removed 6 bases from V and 0 bases from J, with 11 bases in between. The CDR3 is made up of 14 amino acids. DNA for the CDR3: TGCGCCAGCAACACCTTCCTGAGCACAGATACGCAGTATTTT. Amino acids: CASNTFLSTDTQYF.

The rearrangement joins TRBV19 to TRBJ2-3; D possibly corresponds to TRBD2 (5 bases). Looked up from germline, CDR1 is LNHDA and CDR2 is SQIVND (reference sequence). V was trimmed by 2 bases and J by 6 bases, leaving 15 bases between them. The CDR3 is 15 residues long. CDR3 amino acids: CASSISTTRRDTQYF. In DNA form, the CDR3 reads TGTGCCAGTAGTATATCCACAACTAGACGGGATACGCAGTATTTT. Using reference TRBV19 and TRBJ2-3 for the parts outside the CDR3, the full variable domain is DGGITQSPKYLFRKEGQNVTLSCEQNLNHDAMYWYRQDPGQGLRLIYYSQIVNDFQKGDIAEGYSVSREKKESFPLTVTSAQKNPTAFYLCASSISTTRRDTQYFGPGTRLTVL.

The gene calls are TRBV7-2 and TRBJ2-3, with a tentative D call TRBD2 (7 bases). V shed 0 bases and J shed 5 bases, with 12 bases lying between them. Germline V gene sequence: CDR1 SGHTA, CDR2 FQGNSA. The CDR3 sequence is 15 residues long. As DNA, the CDR3 is TGTGCCAGCAGCTTAGCGGGGGGGCCGAGAGATACGCAGTATTTT. It encodes CASSLAGGPRDTQYF.

The V call is TRBV7-2, the J call TRBJ1-3; 7 bases line up with TRBD1. V lost 5 bases and J lost 4; bases outside the gene matches: 5. This CDR3 is 14 amino acids long. CDR1 and CDR2 (germline): SGHTA, FQGNSA. The chain's CDR3 is CASSTGTVGNTIYF. Written as DNA, the CDR3 is TGTGCCAGCAGCACCGGGACAGTCGGAAACACCATATATTTT.

The rearrangement joins TRBV20-1 to TRBJ2-7, with TRBD2 as a possible D gene (6 bases). The germline CDR1 and CDR2 sequences are DFQATT and SNEGSKA (reference sequence). Trimming shortened V by 3 bases and J by 0 bases, and 15 bases separated the two germline ends. This CDR3 comprises 15 residues. The CDR3 DNA follows: TGCAGTGCTAGTGGCGGGACCCAGGTCTCCTACGAGCAGTACTTC. This encodes CSASGGTQVSYEQYF.

The CDR3 DNA reads as TGCGCCAGCAGTGAGTCGACTCCTGGACTAGCGGGGGCCCATGGTACGCAGTATTTT. Its translation is CASSESTPGLAGAHGTQYF. This chain links TRBV10-2 with TRBJ2-3, with 13 bases lining up with TRBD2. The CDR3 is 19 amino acids. V trimming: 0 bases; J trimming: 8 bases; junction bases outside the gene matches: 14. Per germline, CDR1 WSHSY and CDR2 SAAADI.

V and J are TRBV10-2 and TRBJ2-1, with 10 positions matching TRBD2. Germline V gene lookup returns CDR1 WSHSY and CDR2 SAAADI. The CDR3 spans 21 residues. Losses at the gene ends were 2 bases for V and 0 bases for J; bases not matched to a gene: 16. CDR3 amino acids: CASSEPRVVSGGPNSYNEQFF. CDR3 in DNA: TGCGCCAGCAGTGAGCCGCGGGTGGTTAGCGGGGGGCCCAACTCCTACAATGAGCAGTTCTTC.

This chain links TRBV7-2 with TRBJ2-5; 8 bases are shared with TRBD1. The CDR3 sequence is 15 residues long. CDR1 and CDR2 from the germline V gene are SGHTA and FQGNSA. V shed 4 bases, J shed 5 bases, and the junction held 9 bases outside the gene matches. The CDR3 coding sequence is TGTGCCAGCAGCTCGGGGTCAGGGGGCGGGGAGACCCAGTACTTC. Amino acid sequence: CASSSGSGGGETQYF.

The chain recombines TRBV27 with TRBJ2-1; weak D call: TRBD2 (6 bases). Germline V CDR1 and CDR2: MNHEY, SMNVEV (reference sequence). V was pared by 5 bases and J by 8 bases, with 16 bases between. The CDR3 is made up of 14 amino acids. In DNA form, the CDR3 reads TGTGCCAGCAGTATTCTTAGCGGATTGGATGAGCAGTTCTTC. Its protein product is CASSILSGLDEQFF.

The chain links TRBV5-1 to TRBJ2-3, with TRBD2 matching over 7 bases. Germline values: CDR1 SGHRS, CDR2 YFSETQ. Trimming cost V 4 bases and J 4 bases; bases outside gene matches: 12. This CDR3 has 16 amino acids. In DNA, the CDR3 is TGCGCCAGCAGCCAATCGACTAGCTTGGAGTCAGATACGCAGTATTTT. Translating gives CASSQSTSLESDTQYF.

The V gene is TRBV5-1, the J gene TRBJ2-7; 11 nucleotides agree with TRBD1. Per germline, CDR1 SGHRS and CDR2 YFSETQ. V shed 3 bases and J 0 bases; nucleotides not matched to a gene: 2. The CDR3 totals 15 residues. CDR3: CASSWGTGGSYEQYF. The CDR3 DNA reads as TGCGCCAGCAGCTGGGGGACAGGGGGCTCCTACGAGCAGTACTTC.

The rearrangement links TRBV6-5 to TRBJ1-2, with D maybe TRBD1 (6 bases). The CDR3 spans 14 residues. V was pared by 5 bases and J by 1 base, with 11 bases between. Germline-derived CDR1 and CDR2 are MNHEY and SVGAGI. The DNA for the CDR3 is TGTGCCAGCAGTCCTAGGGGGAGTAACTATGGCTACACCTTC. Protein sequence: CASSPRGSNYGYTF.

The chain links TRBV3-1 (or the pseudogene TRBV3-2) to TRBJ1-4, with a weak D call TRBD1 (5 bases). From germline, CDR1 is LGHDT and CDR2 YNNKEL (reference sequence). Trimming stripped 0 bases from V and 0 bases from J, with 11 bases between. The CDR3 has 17 residues. For the CDR3, the DNA is TGTGCCAGCAGCCAAGATCTTGCGGGGGCAACTAATGAAAAACTGTTTTTT. Amino acids: CASSQDLAGATNEKLFF.

The J gene is TRBJ1-2, the V gene TRBV5-4, with TRBD1 as a possible D gene (5 bases). Germline values: CDR1 SGHNT, CDR2 YYREEE (reference sequence). The CDR3 is 14 amino acids. V lost 0 bases and J lost 4, with 10 bases in between. DNA for the CDR3: TGTGCCAGCAGCTTGGCCACAGGCCCCTATGGCTACACCTTC. Its translation is CASSLATGPYGYTF.

The CDR3, as DNA: TGTGCCACCACCCAACCAGCGGAGGGAAACACCGGGGAGCTGTTTTTT. Translated: CATTQPAEGNTGELFF. This sequence joins TRBV15 and TRBJ2-2, with TRBD2 as a possible D gene (6 bases). Germline-derived CDR1 and CDR2 are LNHNV and YYDKDF (reference sequence). The germline V and J ends were trimmed by 7 bases and 2 bases, with 17 bases remaining between them. This CDR3 is built from 16 residues.

The CDR3 nucleotides read TGTGCCAGTAGTATAGGCCCGGGACAGTCCTCTGGAAACACCATATATTTT. It yields the protein CASSIGPGQSSGNTIYF. J is TRBJ1-3 and V is TRBV19; 7 bases fit TRBD1. The CDR3 covers 17 residues. Germline V lookup: CDR1 LNHDA, CDR2 SQIVND (reference sequence). With V trimmed by 1 base and J by 0 bases, 6 bases remained unmatched.